One and the same sample provided the 13 T cell receptor beta chains below, sequenced in a study of blood T cell repertoires in COVID-19. Clones were sequenced by immunoSEQ multiplex PCR, and TCRdb holds only the in-frame ones, with some missing. The table includes about 390,000 clones, just under 90% detected once. Sequenced material: PBMCs or T cells enriched from blood (not recorded which). The receptors were sampled from a woman aged 45-59 years who had recovered from COVID-19.

This chain links TRBV30 with TRBJ2-6, with 8 bases that match TRBD1. Trimming at V came to 5 bases and at J to 4 bases, leaving 7 bases not matched to a gene. The CDR3 has 15 residues. Per the germline V gene, CDR1 is GTSNPN and CDR2 is SVGIG (reference sequence). The DNA for the CDR3 is TGTGCCTGGGATGGACAGGGTTCAGGGGCCAACGTCCTGACTTTC. This translates into CAWDGQGSGANVLTF. The entire variable domain, with the rest obtained from reference TRBV30 and TRBJ2-6, is as follows: SQTIHQWPATLVQPVGSPLSLECTVEGTSNPNLYWYRQAAGRGLQLLFYSVGIGQISSEVPQNLSASRPQDRQFILSSKKLLLSDSGFYLCAWDGQGSGANVLTFGAGSRLTVL.

The CDR3 reads CASSEWDRGTEAFF. For the CDR3, the DNA is TGTGCCAGCAGTGAATGGGACAGGGGCACTGAAGCTTTCTTT. The J gene is TRBJ1-1, the V gene TRBV6-1; 10 bases line up with TRBD1. With V trimmed by 2 bases and J by 4 bases, 1 base remained unmatched. From germline, CDR1 is MNHNS and CDR2 SASEGT. CDR3 length: 14 amino acids.

V gene TRBV6-5 combines with J gene TRBJ2-1; tentative D call: TRBD2 (6 bases). Trimming took off 11 bases at V and 3 bases at J, with 11 bases between the two ends. This CDR3 spans 12 amino acids. Germline V gives CDR1 MNHEY, CDR2 SVGAGI. DNA for the CDR3: TGTGCCGCGGGGCCCGGCTACAATGAGCAGTTCTTC. The encoded protein is CAAGPGYNEQFF.

The chain recombines TRBV2 with TRBJ2-5; the D gene is possibly TRBD2 (6 bases). Germline assignment: CDR1 SNHLY and CDR2 FYNNEI. Trimming pared 2 bases from V and 5 bases from J, leaving 18 bases between. The CDR3 contains 16 residues. The CDR3 loop is CASSETSFLVLETQYF. CDR3 DNA sequence: TGTGCCAGCAGTGAAACTAGCTTCTTAGTATTGGAGACCCAGTACTTC.

This sequence joins TRBV7-9 and TRBJ2-1; maybe TRBD1 (6 bases). The germline V gene has CDR1 SEHNR and CDR2 FQNEAQ (reference sequence). The CDR3 consists of 11 residues. CDR3 protein: CALYRADEQFF. The CDR3 bases are TGTGCTTTGTACAGGGCGGACGAGCAGTTCTTC.

V is TRBV6-5 and J is TRBJ1-2; D may be TRBD1 (5 bases). Germline V lookup: CDR1 MNHEY, CDR2 SVGAGI. There are 14 residues in the CDR3. V dropped 1 base and J dropped 5 bases, with 11 bases sitting between them. CDR3 loop: CASSYFDRGYGYTF. The DNA of the CDR3 is TGTGCCAGCAGTTACTTCGACAGAGGATATGGCTACACCTTC.

The V and J genes are TRBV4-1 and TRBJ1-2, with unresolved D. The CDR3 contains 16 residues. Per germline, CDR1 MGHRA and CDR2 YSYEKL. V lost 2 bases to trimming and J lost 0 bases, with 13 bases between them. DNA of the CDR3: TGCGCCAGCAGCCAAAGCGCACCTAAAACTAACTATGGCTACACCTTC. Its translation: CASSQSAPKTNYGYTF.

This clone was picked up one time. The chain is built from TRBV9 and TRBJ1-3; no clear D gene. CDR3 length equals 15 residues. CDR1 and CDR2 (germline): SGDLS, YYNGEE. The V end lost 4 bases, the J end lost 2 bases, and 13 bases lay between the germline ends. DNA for the CDR3: TGTGCCAGCAGCACCCCGGCGGGTACTGGAAACACCATATATTTT. Its protein is CASSTPAGTGNTIYF. The full variable domain, its missing parts supplied by reference TRBV9 and TRBJ1-3, is DSGVTQTPKHLITATGQRVTLRCSPRSGDLSVYWYQQSLDQGLQFLIQYYNGEERAKGNILERFSAQQFPDLHSELNLSSLELGDSALYFCASSTPAGTGNTIYFGEGSWLTVV.

The chain has TRBV7-2 and TRBJ1-5; 8 nucleotides line up with TRBD1. CDR3 length: 15 amino acids. The germline CDR1 and CDR2 sequences are SGHTA and FQGNSA. The J segment lost 4 bases and the V segment lost 5 bases, leaving 7 bases of the junction unmatched. CDR3 coding DNA: TGTGCCAGCAGCCCTGCAGGGGGCTGGAATCAGCCCCAGCATTTT. The encoded protein is CASSPAGGWNQPQHF.

V is TRBV5-1 and J is TRBJ1-1, with 9 bases matching TRBD1. Germline V gives CDR1 SGHRS, CDR2 YFSETQ. CDR3 length equals 15 residues. V shed 4 bases, J shed 5 bases, and the junction held 9 bases outside the gene matches. DNA for the CDR3: TGCGCCAGCAGCCTGGGGGACAGGGAAAGAACTGAAGCTTTCTTT. It yields the protein CASSLGDRERTEAFF.

The J gene is TRBJ2-7, the V gene TRBV7-6, with a tentative D call TRBD2 (7 bases). CDR3 length equals 15 residues. Germline V gives CDR1 SGHVS, CDR2 FNYEAQ. Trimming removed 6 bases at V and 2 bases at J, with 17 bases between. The CDR3 bases are TGTGCCAGCAGTCCCCTTGGGGGGGCTACCTACGAGCAGTACTTC. This encodes CASSPLGGATYEQYF.

The rearrangement uses TRBV13 and TRBJ2-7, with 8 nucleotides matching TRBD2. The CDR3 has 16 amino acids. CDR1 and CDR2 from the germline V gene are PRHDT and FYEKMQ (reference sequence). V shed 0 bases and J 5 bases; nucleotides not matched to a gene: 9. This CDR3 is CASSLGTGGAANEQYF. DNA of the CDR3: TGTGCCAGCAGCTTAGGCACGGGGGGGGCGGCAAACGAGCAGTACTTC.

This chain joins TRBV27 and TRBJ1-6; no definite D call. Trimming removed 1 base from V and 7 bases from J, with 20 bases in between. The CDR3 sequence is 18 residues long. Germline CDR1 MNHEY, CDR2 SMNVEV (reference sequence). CDR3 loop: CASSLYSLRSPGNSPLHF. CDR3 bases: TGTGCCAGCAGTTTATATTCTTTGCGGTCCCCTGGGAATTCACCCCTCCACTTT.